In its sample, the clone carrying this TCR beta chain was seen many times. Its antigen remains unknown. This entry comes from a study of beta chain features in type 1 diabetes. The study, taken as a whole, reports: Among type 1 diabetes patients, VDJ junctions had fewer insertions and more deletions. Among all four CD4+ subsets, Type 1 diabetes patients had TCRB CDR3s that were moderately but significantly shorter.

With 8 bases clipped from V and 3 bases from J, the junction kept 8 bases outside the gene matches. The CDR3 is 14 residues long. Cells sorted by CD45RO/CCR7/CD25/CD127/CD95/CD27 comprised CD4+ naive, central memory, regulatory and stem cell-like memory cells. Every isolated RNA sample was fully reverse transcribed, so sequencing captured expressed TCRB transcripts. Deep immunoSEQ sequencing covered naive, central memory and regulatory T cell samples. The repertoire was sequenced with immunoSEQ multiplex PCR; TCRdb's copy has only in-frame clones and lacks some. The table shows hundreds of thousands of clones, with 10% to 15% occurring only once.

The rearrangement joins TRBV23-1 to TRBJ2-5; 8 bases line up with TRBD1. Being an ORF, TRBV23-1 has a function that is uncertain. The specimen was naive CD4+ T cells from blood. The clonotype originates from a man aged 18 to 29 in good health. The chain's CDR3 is CASGPRDRKETQYF. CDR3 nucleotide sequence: TGCGCCAGCGGACCCCGGGACAGGAAAGAGACCCAGTACTTC.